The TCR beta chain under discussion was sequenced for a study of T cell responses to AZD1222 COVID-19 vaccine. A note on this clone: The antigen is undetermined.

The study, taken as a whole, reports: Seropositivity was recorded at baseline in only a handful of AZD1222 recipients. Repertoire collection took place solely once the T cell response had peaked.

Clones were read by immunoSEQ multiplex PCR, and TCRdb kept only the in-frame ones, dropping some. The sample holds 150,000 to 200,000 clones, approximately 90% seen once. The V and J ends lost 5 bases and 6 bases respectively, with 12 bases between them. This CDR3 has 13 residues. Germline-derived CDR1 and CDR2 are SGHTA and FQGNSA. V gene TRBV7-2 combines with J gene TRBJ2-3, with unresolved D. The TCR comes from an adult in good health. Source: peripheral blood, taken on day 0 of AZD1222 vaccination. CDR3 region: CASSPKRRDTQYF. For the CDR3, the DNA is TGTGCCAGCAGCCCCAAGCGTAGGGATACGCAGTATTTT.